These 9 T cell receptor beta chains were all obtained from the same sample, sequenced in a study of T cell responses to AZD1222 COVID-19 vaccine. The assay was immunoSEQ multiplex PCR, and TCRdb's table has in-frame clones only and misses some. In the table there are approximately 85,000 clones, 70% to 90% of which are singletons. Material: peripheral blood, obtained on day 0 of AZD1222 vaccination. Source of these receptors: an adult in good health.

This chain joins TRBV7-2 and TRBJ2-7; TRBD2 matches 16 bases. CDR3 length equals 16 residues. With V trimmed by 5 bases and J by 4 bases, 5 bases remained unmatched. The germline V gene has CDR1 SGHTA and CDR2 FQGNSA. The CDR3 DNA is TGTGCCAGCAGCCCCCAGGGACTAGCGGGGGGGTACGAGCAGTACTTC. Translating gives CASSPQGLAGGYEQYF.

The chain links TRBV4-1 to TRBJ1-1; D remains unclear. V lost 4 bases, J lost 1 base, and 7 bases lay in between. The CDR3 has 13 amino acids. Germline loops: CDR1 MGHRA, CDR2 YSYEKL. Here the CDR3 DNA reads TGCGCCAGCAGCCCGAGGGAGAACACTGAAGCTTTCTTT. Translating it yields CASSPRENTEAFF.

The V call is TRBV15, the J call TRBJ2-3; D is unresolved. Trimming stripped 5 bases from V and 5 bases from J, with 8 bases between. This CDR3 has 12 residues. The germline gives CDR1 LNHNV, CDR2 YYDKDF (reference sequence). Here the CDR3 DNA reads TGTGCCACCAGCCTGCACCTAGATACGCAGTATTTT. It is translated as CATSLHLDTQYF.

This sequence joins TRBV19 and TRBJ2-3; perhaps TRBD2 as D (6 bases). V lost 6 bases to trimming and J lost 6 bases, with 19 bases between them. The germline V gene encodes CDR1 LNHDA and CDR2 SQIVND (reference sequence). This CDR3 is 15 amino acids long. The CDR3 coding sequence is TGTGCCAGTAGGCAACTAGCACTTCCTCTGGATACGCAGTATTTT. It specifies CASRQLALPLDTQYF.

J is TRBJ1-1 and V is TRBV29-1, with D tentatively TRBD1 (6 bases). The CDR3 consists of 13 residues. Trimming stripped 7 bases from V and 5 bases from J, with 17 bases between. Germline V gene data show CDR1 as SQVTM and CDR2 as ANQGSEA. The DNA for the CDR3 is TGCAGCGGGCAGGGGCAAGTAAGGACTGAAGCTTTCTTT. This gives the protein CSGQGQVRTEAFF.

This clone was detected once. In nucleotides, the CDR3 is TGTGCCAGCAGCTCCGGGACTAGGGCCTACGAGCAGTACTTC. Translating it yields CASSSGTRAYEQYF. This chain connects TRBV5-4 to TRBJ2-7; 8 nucleotides line up with TRBD2. The V gene's germline CDR1 is SGHNT and CDR2 YYREEE (reference sequence). V gave up 3 bases and J gave up 2 bases; unmatched junction bases: 4. The CDR3 is 14 residues long. The full variable domain, rest sourced from reference TRBV5-4 and TRBJ2-7, is ETGVTQSPTHLIKTRGQQVTLRCSSQSGHNTVSWYQQALGQGPQFIFQYYREEENGRGNFPPRFSGLQFPNYSSELNVNALELDDSALYLCASSSGTRAYEQYFGPGTRLTVT.

This clone was picked up a small number of times. The gene calls are TRBV6-5 and TRBJ2-3; possible D gene TRBD1, 6 bases. V dropped 6 bases and J dropped 0 bases, with 10 bases sitting between them. This CDR3 has 14 residues. In germline, CDR1 is MNHEY, CDR2 SVGAGI. The DNA for the CDR3 is TGTGCCAGCAGGTCCGGGACAAGCACAGATACGCAGTATTTT. Protein: CASRSGTSTDTQYF.

This chain joins TRBV3-1 (or the pseudogene TRBV3-2) and TRBJ2-5, with 8 positions matching TRBD2. This CDR3 is 15 amino acids long. Germline assignment: CDR1 LGHDT and CDR2 YNNKEL (reference sequence). Trimming took 6 bases from V and 3 from J; bases not matched to a gene: 9. CDR3 in amino acids: CASRQRGRPEETQYF. CDR3 nucleotides: TGTGCCAGCAGGCAGCGGGGGAGGCCCGAAGAGACCCAGTACTTC.

This clone was detected only once. This rearrangement joins TRBV7-9 to TRBJ2-3; D unresolved. CDR3 length: 16 amino acids. V lost 4 bases and J lost 0, with 14 bases in between. Germline-derived CDR1 and CDR2 are SEHNR and FQNEAQ (reference sequence). DNA for the CDR3: TGTGCCAGCAGCTACGGACCGAGATCTAGCACAGATACGCAGTATTTT. Residues: CASSYGPRSSTDTQYF.